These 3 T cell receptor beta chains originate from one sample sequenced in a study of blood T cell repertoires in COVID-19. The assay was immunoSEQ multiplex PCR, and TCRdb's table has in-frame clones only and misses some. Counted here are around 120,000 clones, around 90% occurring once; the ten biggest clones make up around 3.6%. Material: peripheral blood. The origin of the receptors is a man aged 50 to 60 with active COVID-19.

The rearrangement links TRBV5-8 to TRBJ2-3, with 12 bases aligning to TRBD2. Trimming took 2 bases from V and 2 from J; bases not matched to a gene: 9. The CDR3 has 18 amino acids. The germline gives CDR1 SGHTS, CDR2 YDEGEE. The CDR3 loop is CASSFTWTSGTSTDTQYF. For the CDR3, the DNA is TGTGCCAGCAGCTTCACCTGGACTAGCGGGACCTCCACAGATACGCAGTATTTT.

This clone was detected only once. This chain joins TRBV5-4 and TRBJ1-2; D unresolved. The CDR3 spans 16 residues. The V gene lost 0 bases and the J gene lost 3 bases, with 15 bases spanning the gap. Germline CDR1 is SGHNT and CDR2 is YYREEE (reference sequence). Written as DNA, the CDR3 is TGTGCCAGCAGCTTGGGGGCGGGAGGAAGTGACTATGGCTACACCTTC. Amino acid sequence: CASSLGAGGSDYGYTF.

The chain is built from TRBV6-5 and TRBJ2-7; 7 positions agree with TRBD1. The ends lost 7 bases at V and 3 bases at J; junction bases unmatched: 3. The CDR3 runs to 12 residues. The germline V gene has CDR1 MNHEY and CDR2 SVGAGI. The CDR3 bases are TGTGCCAGCAATACAGGGGACTACGAGCAGTACGTC. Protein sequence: CASNTGDYEQYV.